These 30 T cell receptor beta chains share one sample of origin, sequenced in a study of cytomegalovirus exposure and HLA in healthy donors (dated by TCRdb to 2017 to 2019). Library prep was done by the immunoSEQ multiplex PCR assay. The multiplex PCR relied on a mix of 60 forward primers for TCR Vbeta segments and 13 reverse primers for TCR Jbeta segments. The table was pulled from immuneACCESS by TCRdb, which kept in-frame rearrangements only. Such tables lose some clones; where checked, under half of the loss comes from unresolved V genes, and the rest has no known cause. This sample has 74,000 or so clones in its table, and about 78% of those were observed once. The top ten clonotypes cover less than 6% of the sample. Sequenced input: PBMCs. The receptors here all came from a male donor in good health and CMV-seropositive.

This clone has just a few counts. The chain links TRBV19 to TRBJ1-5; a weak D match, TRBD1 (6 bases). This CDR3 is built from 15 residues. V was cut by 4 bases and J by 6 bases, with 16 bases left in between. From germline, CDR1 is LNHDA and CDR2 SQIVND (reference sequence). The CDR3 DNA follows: TGTGCCAGTAGTACGTTAGACACAGGGTTTCAGCCCCAGCATTTT. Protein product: CASSTLDTGFQPQHF.

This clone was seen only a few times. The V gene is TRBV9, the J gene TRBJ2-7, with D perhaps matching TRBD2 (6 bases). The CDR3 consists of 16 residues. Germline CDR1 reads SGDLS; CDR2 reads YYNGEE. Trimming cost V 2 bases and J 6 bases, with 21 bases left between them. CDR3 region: CASSVGIGNLGGEQYF. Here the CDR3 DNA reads TGTGCCAGCAGCGTTGGAATTGGAAACCTGGGAGGCGAGCAGTACTTC.

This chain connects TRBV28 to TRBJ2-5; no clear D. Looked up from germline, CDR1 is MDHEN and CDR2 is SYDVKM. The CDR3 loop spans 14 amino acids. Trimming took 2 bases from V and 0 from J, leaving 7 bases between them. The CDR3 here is CASSLTEYQETQYF. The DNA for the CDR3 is TGTGCCAGCAGTTTAACAGAGTACCAAGAGACCCAGTACTTC.

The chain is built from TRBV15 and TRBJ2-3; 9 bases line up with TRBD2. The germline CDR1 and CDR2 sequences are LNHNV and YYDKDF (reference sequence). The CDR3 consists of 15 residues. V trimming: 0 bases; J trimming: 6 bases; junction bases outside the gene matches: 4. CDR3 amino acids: CATSRERLAGDTQYF. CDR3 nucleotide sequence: TGTGCCACCAGCAGAGAGCGGCTAGCGGGGGATACGCAGTATTTT.

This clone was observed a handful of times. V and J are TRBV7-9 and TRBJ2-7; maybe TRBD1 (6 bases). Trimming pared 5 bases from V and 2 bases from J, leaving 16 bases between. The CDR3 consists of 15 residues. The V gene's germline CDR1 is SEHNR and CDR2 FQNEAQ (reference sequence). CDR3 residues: CASSEGVGSPYEQYF. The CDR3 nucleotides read TGTGCCAGCAGCGAGGGGGTCGGCTCCCCCTACGAGCAGTACTTC.

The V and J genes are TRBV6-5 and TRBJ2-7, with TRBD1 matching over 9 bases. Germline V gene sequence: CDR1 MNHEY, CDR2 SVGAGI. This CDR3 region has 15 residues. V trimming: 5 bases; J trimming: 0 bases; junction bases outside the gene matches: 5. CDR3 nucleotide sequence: TGTGCCAGCAGTCCCGGGACAGGGTCCTCCTACGAGCAGTACTTC. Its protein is CASSPGTGSSYEQYF.

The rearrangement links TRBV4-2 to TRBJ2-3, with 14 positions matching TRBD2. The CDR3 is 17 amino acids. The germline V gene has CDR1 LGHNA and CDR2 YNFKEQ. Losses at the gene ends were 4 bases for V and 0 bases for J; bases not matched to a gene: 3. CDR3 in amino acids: CASSRTSGGPSTDTQYF. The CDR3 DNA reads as TGTGCCAGCAGCCGGACTAGCGGGGGGCCTAGCACAGATACGCAGTATTTT.

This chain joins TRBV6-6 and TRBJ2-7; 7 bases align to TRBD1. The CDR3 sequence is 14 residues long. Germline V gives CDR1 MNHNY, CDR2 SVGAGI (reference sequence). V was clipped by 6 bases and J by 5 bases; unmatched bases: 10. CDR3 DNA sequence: TGTGCCAGCAGCATAGGACAGGCCCCCCACGAGCAGTACTTC. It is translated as CASSIGQAPHEQYF.

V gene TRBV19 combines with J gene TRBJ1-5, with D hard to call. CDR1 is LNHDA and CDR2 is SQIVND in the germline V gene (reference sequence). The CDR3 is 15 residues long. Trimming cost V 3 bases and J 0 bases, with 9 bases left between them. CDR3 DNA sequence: TGTGCCAGTAGTATTCCAGGCGTTAGCAATCAGCCCCAGCATTTT. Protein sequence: CASSIPGVSNQPQHF.

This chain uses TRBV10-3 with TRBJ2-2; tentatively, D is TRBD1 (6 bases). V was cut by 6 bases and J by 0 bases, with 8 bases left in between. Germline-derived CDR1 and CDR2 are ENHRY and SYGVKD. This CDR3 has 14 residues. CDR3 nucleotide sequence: TGTGCCATCAGGGCAGGGGCGAACACCGGGGAGCTGTTTTTT. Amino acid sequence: CAIRAGANTGELFF.

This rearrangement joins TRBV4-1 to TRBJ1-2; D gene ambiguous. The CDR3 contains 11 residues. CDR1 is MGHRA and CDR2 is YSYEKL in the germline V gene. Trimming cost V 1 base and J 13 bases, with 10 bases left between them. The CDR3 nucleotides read TGCGCCAGCAGCCAAGGGGGAGTCTGCACCTTC. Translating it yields CASSQGGVCTF.

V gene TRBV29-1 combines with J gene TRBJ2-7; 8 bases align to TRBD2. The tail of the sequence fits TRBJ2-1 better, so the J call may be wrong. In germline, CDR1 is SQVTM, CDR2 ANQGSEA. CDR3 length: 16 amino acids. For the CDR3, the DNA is TGCAGCGTTGAAGGTGTAGCGGGAAGGCCCTACAATGAGCAGTTCTTC. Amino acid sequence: CSVEGVAGRPYNEQFF.

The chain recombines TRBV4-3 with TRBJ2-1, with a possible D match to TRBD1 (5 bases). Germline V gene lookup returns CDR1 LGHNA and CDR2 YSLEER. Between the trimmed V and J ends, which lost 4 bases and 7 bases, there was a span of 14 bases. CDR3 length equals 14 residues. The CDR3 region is CASSLDRLWNEQFF. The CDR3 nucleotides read TGCGCCAGCAGCCTTGACAGATTGTGGAATGAGCAGTTCTTC.

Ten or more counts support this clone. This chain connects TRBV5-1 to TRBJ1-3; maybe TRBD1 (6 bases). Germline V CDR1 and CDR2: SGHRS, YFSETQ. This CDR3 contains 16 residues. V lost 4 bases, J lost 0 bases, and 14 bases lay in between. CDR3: CASSPDGQSSGNTIYF. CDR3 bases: TGCGCCAGCAGCCCAGACGGACAGAGCTCTGGAAACACCATATATTTT.

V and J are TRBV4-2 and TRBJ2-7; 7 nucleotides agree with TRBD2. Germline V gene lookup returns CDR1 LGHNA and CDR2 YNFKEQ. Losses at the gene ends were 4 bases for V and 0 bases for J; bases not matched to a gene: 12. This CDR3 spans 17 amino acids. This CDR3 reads CASSPGEGFLSSYEQYF. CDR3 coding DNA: TGTGCCAGCAGCCCGGGGGAGGGATTCCTGAGCTCCTACGAGCAGTACTTC.

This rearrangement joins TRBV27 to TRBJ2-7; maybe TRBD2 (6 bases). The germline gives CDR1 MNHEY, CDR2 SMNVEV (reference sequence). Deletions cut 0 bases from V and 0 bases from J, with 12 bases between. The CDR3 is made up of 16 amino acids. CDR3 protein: CASSLSTSPFSYEQYF. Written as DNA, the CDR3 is TGTGCCAGCAGTTTATCCACTAGCCCCTTCTCCTACGAGCAGTACTTC.

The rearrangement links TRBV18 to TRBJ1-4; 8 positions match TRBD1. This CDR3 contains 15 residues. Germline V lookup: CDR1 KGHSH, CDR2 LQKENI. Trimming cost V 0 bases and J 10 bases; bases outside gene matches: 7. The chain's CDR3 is CASSPPGQVAGKLFF. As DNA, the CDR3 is TGTGCCAGCTCACCACCGGGACAGGTCGCTGGAAAACTGTTTTTT.

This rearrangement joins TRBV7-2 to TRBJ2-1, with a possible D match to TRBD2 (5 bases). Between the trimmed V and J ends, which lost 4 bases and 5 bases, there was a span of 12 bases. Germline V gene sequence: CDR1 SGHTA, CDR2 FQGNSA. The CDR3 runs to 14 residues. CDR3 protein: CASSSSGNNNEQFF. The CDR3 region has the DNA TGTGCCAGCAGCTCTTCGGGAAATAACAATGAGCAGTTCTTC.

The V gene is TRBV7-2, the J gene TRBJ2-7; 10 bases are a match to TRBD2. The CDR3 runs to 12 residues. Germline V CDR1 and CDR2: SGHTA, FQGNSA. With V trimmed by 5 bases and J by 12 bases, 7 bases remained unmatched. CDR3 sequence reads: CASSPSGSTMYF. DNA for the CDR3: TGTGCCAGCAGCCCTAGCGGGAGTACTATGTACTTC. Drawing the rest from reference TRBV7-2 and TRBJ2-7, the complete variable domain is GAGVSQSPSNKVTEKGKDVELRCDPISGHTALYWYRQSLGQGLEFLIYFQGNSAPDKSGLPSDRFSAERTGGSVSTLTIQRTQQEDSAVYLCASSPSGSTMYFGPGTRLTVT.

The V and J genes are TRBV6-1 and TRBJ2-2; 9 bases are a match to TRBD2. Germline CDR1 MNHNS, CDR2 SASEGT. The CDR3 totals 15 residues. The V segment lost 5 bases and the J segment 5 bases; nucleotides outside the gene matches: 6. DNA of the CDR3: TGTGCCAGCAGTCTAGCGGGGTCGGATACCGGGGAGCTGTTTTTT. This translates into CASSLAGSDTGELFF.

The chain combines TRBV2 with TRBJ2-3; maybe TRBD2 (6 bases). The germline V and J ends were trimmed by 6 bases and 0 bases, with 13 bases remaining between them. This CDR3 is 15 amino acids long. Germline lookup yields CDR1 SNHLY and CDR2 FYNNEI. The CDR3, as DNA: TGTGCCAGCAGCCGACTAGGCCCCAGCACAGATACGCAGTATTTT. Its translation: CASSRLGPSTDTQYF.

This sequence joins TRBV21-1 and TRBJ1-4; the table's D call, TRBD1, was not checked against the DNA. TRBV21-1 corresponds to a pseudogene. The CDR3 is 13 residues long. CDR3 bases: TGTGCCAGTCCCAACAGGGGAGATGAAAAACTGTTTTTT. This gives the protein CASPNRGDEKLFF.

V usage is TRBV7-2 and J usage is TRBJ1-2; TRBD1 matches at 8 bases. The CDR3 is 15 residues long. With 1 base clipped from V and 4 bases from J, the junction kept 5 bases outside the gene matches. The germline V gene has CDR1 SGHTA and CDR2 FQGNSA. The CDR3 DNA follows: TGTGCCAGCAGCTTAGTGGTCCAGGGGGCCTATGGCTACACCTTC. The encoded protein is CASSLVVQGAYGYTF. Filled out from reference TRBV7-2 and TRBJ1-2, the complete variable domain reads GAGVSQSPSNKVTEKGKDVELRCDPISGHTALYWYRQSLGQGLEFLIYFQGNSAPDKSGLPSDRFSAERTGGSVSTLTIQRTQQEDSAVYLCASSLVVQGAYGYTFGSGTRLTVV.

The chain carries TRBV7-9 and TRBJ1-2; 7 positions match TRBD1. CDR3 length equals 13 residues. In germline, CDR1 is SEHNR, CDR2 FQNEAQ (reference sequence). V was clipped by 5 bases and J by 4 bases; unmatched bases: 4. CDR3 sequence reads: CASSPRDSYGYTF. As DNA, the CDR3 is TGTGCCAGCAGCCCCCGGGACAGCTATGGCTACACCTTC.

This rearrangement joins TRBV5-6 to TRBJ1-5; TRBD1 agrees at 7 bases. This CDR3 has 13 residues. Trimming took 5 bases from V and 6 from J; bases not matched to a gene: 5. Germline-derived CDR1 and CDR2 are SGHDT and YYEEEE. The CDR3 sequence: CASSTQGIQPQHF. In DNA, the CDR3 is TGTGCCAGCAGTACACAGGGGATTCAGCCCCAGCATTTT.

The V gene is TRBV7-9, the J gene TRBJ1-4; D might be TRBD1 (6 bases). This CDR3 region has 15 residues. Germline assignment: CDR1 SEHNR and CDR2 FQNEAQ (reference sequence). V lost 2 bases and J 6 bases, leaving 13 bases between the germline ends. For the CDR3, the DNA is TGTGCCAGCAGCTTACGTTTCAGGGGCGATGAAAAACTGTTTTTT. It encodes CASSLRFRGDEKLFF. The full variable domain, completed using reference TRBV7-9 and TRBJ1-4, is DTGVSQNPRHKITKRGQNVTFRCDPISEHNRLYWYRQTLGQGPEFLTYFQNEAQLEKSRLLSDRFSAERPKGSFSTLEIQRTEQGDSAMYLCASSLRFRGDEKLFFGSGTQLSVL.

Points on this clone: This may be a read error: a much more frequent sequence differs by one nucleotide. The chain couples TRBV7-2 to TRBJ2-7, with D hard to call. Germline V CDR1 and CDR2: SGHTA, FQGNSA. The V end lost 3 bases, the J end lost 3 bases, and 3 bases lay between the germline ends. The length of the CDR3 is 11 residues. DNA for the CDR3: TGTGCCAGCAGCTTCCACTACGAGCAGTACTTC. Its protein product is CASSFHYEQYF.

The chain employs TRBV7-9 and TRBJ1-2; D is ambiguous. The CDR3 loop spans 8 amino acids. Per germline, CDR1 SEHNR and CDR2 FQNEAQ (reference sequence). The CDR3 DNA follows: TGTGCTACGGGGGGCTACACCTTC. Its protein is CATGGYTF.

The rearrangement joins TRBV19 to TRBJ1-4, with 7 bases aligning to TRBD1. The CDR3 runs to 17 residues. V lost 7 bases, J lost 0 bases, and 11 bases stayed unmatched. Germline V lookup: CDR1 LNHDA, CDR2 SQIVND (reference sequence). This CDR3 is CASNGQVAAATNEKLFF. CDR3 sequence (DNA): TGTGCCAGTAACGGACAGGTCGCAGCCGCAACTAATGAAAAACTGTTTTTT.

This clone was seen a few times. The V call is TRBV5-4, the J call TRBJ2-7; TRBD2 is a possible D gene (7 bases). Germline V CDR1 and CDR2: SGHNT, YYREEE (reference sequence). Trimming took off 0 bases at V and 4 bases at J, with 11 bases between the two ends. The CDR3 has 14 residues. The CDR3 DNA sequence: TGTGCCAGCAGCTTGGTTGAGGGGGGGTACGAGCAGTACTTC. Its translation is CASSLVEGGYEQYF.